This T cell receptor beta chain was captured by sequencing in a study of cytomegalovirus exposure and HLA in healthy donors. PCR used 60 Vbeta primers and 13 Jbeta primers. Clones were sequenced by immunoSEQ multiplex PCR, and TCRdb holds only the in-frame ones, with some missing. The table shows about 97,000 clones, with 81% occurring only once. The junction had 5 bases not matched to a gene; V was cut back by 7 bases and J by 7 bases. Germline CDR1 SNHLY, CDR2 FYNNEI. The CDR3 totals 13 residues. Study-level points and caveats: Rates of TCR association differed by HLA locus in a later analysis, with DRB1 highest and HLA-C lowest. The study recorded about 160 TCR beta chains that were cytomegalovirus-associated.

Concerning this clone itself: The antigen is unknown.

This TCR was recovered from a man aged 35 to 55 in good health and CMV-seropositive. The J gene is TRBJ2-5, the V gene TRBV2; 11 positions agree with TRBD2. Sample: PBMCs. This CDR3 is CASTSGGRGTQYF. The CDR3 nucleotides are TGTGCCAGCACTAGCGGGGGGAGGGGGACCCAGTACTTC.